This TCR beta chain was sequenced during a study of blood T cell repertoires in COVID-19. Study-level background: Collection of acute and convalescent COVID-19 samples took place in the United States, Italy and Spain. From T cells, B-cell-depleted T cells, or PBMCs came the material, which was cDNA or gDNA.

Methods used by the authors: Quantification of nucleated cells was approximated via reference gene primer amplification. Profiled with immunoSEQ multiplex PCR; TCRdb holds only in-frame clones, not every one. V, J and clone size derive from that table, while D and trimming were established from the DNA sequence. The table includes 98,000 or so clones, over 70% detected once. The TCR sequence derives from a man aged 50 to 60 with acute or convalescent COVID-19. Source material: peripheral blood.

The CDR3 region is CASSVQGYNYGYTF. The CDR3 region has the DNA TGCGCCAGCAGCGTCCAGGGCTATAACTATGGCTACACCTTC. The chain links TRBV5-1 to TRBJ1-2, with a tentative D call TRBD1 (5 bases). Per germline, CDR1 SGHRS and CDR2 YFSETQ. Trimming stripped 4 bases from V and 1 base from J, with 11 bases between. The CDR3 runs 14 residues.